The next 24 T cell receptor beta chains were all read from a single sample in a study of T cell responses to AZD1222 COVID-19 vaccine. Some clones are missing from TCRdb's copy, which holds only in-frame ones; the method was immunoSEQ multiplex PCR. Of about 160,000 clones listed, about 91% are singletons. The sequencing used peripheral blood, collected on day 0 of MenACWY control vaccination. Source of these receptors: an adult in good health.

The genes are TRBV2 and TRBJ2-7; D possibly corresponds to TRBD1 (5 bases). This CDR3 is built from 10 residues. Germline V gene data show CDR1 as SNHLY and CDR2 as FYNNEI. The ends were cut back, 6 bases at V and 5 bases at J, with 5 bases in the middle. The CDR3 loop reads CASRGDEQYF. The CDR3, as DNA: TGTGCCAGCAGAGGGGACGAGCAGTACTTC. Combining the CDR3 with reference TRBV2 and TRBJ2-7 gives the whole variable domain EPEVTQTPSHQVTQMGQEVILRCVPISNHLYFYWYRQILGQKVEFLVSFYNNEISEKSEIFDDQFSVERPDGSNFTLKIRSTKLEDSAMYFCASRGDEQYFGPGTRLTVT.

This clone was observed once. V gene TRBV24-1 combines with J gene TRBJ1-1; no clear D. The V gene's germline CDR1 is KGHDR and CDR2 SFDVKD. The V gene lost 2 bases and the J gene lost 3 bases, with 12 bases spanning the gap. The CDR3 has 15 residues. CDR3 loop: CATSDSREVDTEAFF. In nucleotides, the CDR3 is TGTGCCACCAGTGATTCACGGGAGGTCGACACTGAAGCTTTCTTT.

This chain uses TRBV29-1 with TRBJ2-3, with D perhaps matching TRBD2 (6 bases). Germline V gives CDR1 SQVTM, CDR2 ANQGSEA. This CDR3 contains 14 residues. Trimming removed 6 bases at V and 0 bases at J, with 13 bases between. The chain's CDR3 is CSVAAAGSTDTQYF. The CDR3, as DNA: TGCAGCGTGGCGGCGGCGGGGAGCACAGATACGCAGTATTTT.

The rearrangement joins TRBV27 to TRBJ1-2; D remains unclear. This CDR3 contains 13 residues. V was pared by 2 bases and J by 4 bases, with 8 bases between. The germline V gene has CDR1 MNHEY and CDR2 SMNVEV (reference sequence). The CDR3 nucleotides read TGTGCCAGCAGTTTAAGTTCTTTCTATGGCTACACCTTC. Translating gives CASSLSSFYGYTF.

The chain employs TRBV7-6 and TRBJ2-3, with 9 positions matching TRBD2. This CDR3 region has 16 residues. Germline V lookup: CDR1 SGHVS, CDR2 FNYEAQ. V was clipped by 5 bases and J by 1 base; unmatched bases: 7. In DNA, the CDR3 is TGTGCCAGCAGCCCTAGCCGGACTAGCGGCACAGATACGCAGTATTTT. It translates to CASSPSRTSGTDTQYF.

The chain recombines TRBV5-5 with TRBJ1-2; TRBD1 agrees at 7 bases. CDR3 length: 14 residues. Germline CDR1 SGHKS, CDR2 YYEKEE (reference sequence). Trimming took 4 bases from V and 8 from J; bases not matched to a gene: 11. The chain's CDR3 is CASSQLDRVGGYTF. As DNA, the CDR3 is TGTGCCAGCAGCCAGCTTGACAGGGTAGGAGGCTACACCTTC.

This clone was observed once. The chain employs TRBV27 and TRBJ2-3; D remains unclear. The V end lost 1 base, the J end lost 4 bases, and 15 bases lay between the germline ends. The CDR3 length is 16 residues. The germline V gene has CDR1 MNHEY and CDR2 SMNVEV (reference sequence). The CDR3 sequence is CASSLYTPWVPDTQYF. CDR3 in DNA: TGTGCCAGCAGTTTATATACCCCCTGGGTGCCAGATACGCAGTATTTT.

The V and J genes are TRBV5-1 and TRBJ1-1, with 10 bases matching TRBD1. J gave up 4 bases and V 4 bases, and 4 bases lay outside the gene matches. The CDR3 has 14 residues. Germline CDR1 reads SGHRS; CDR2 reads YFSETQ. CDR3 sequence: CASSGRTGGTEAFF. CDR3 sequence (DNA): TGCGCCAGCAGCGGACGGACAGGGGGCACTGAAGCTTTCTTT. Full variable domain (remainder filled in from reference TRBV5-1 and TRBJ1-1): KAGVTQTPRYLIKTRGQQVTLSCSPISGHRSVSWYQQTPGQGLQFLFEYFSETQRNKGNFPGRFSGRQFSNSRSEMNVSTLELGDSALYLCASSGRTGGTEAFFGQGTRLTVV.

This chain uses TRBV27 with TRBJ1-1, with 8 positions matching TRBD1. The CDR3 extends over 14 amino acids. CDR1 is MNHEY and CDR2 is SMNVEV in the germline V gene (reference sequence). V shed 9 bases, J shed 3 bases, and the junction held 9 bases outside the gene matches. The CDR3 nucleotides read TGTGCCAGTTTCAGGGGGCCTGTGGACACTGAAGCTTTCTTT. This translates into CASFRGPVDTEAFF.

The chain carries TRBV4-1 and TRBJ2-1, with 9 positions matching TRBD2. The CDR3 covers 14 residues. In germline, CDR1 is MGHRA, CDR2 YSYEKL. The trim removed 5 bases at V and 10 bases at J, leaving 9 bases unmatched. CDR3 amino acids: CASSIQGLASEQFF. CDR3 nucleotide sequence: TGCGCCAGCAGCATACAGGGACTAGCCAGCGAGCAGTTCTTC.

This clone came up once. The chain combines TRBV24-1 with TRBJ1-2, with TRBD1 matching over 8 bases. The V segment lost 9 bases and the J segment 7 bases; nucleotides outside the gene matches: 6. Germline V gene data show CDR1 as KGHDR and CDR2 as SFDVKD. The CDR3 spans 12 residues. CDR3 sequence (DNA): TGTGCCACCCTCCGGACAGGGAGTGGCTACACCTTC. It encodes CATLRTGSGYTF.

The genes are TRBV6-5 and TRBJ1-2; D is ambiguous. Between the trimmed V and J ends, which lost 6 bases and 8 bases, there was a span of 13 bases. The CDR3 extends over 12 amino acids. The germline V gene encodes CDR1 MNHEY and CDR2 SVGAGI. The CDR3 reads CASRLELGGYTF. CDR3 bases: TGTGCCAGCAGACTCGAGTTGGGAGGCTACACCTTC.

The V gene is TRBV14, the J gene TRBJ1-3, with D perhaps matching TRBD1 (6 bases). This CDR3 has 16 amino acids. Trimming took 2 bases from V and 2 from J, leaving 13 bases between them. CDR1 SGHDN and CDR2 FVKESK come from the germline V gene. CDR3 bases: TGTGCCAGCAGCCAAACAGGGAGGAAGGCTGGAAACACCATATATTTT. This sequence encodes CASSQTGRKAGNTIYF. Full variable domain (outside the CDR3, taken from reference TRBV14 and TRBJ1-3): EAGVTQFPSHSVIEKGQTVTLRCDPISGHDNLYWYRRVMGKEIKFLLHFVKESKQDESGMPNNRFLAERTGGTYSTLKVQPAELEDSGVYFCASSQTGRKAGNTIYFGEGSWLTVV.

This clone was counted a single time. The chain combines TRBV11-2 with TRBJ2-7, with 8 bases lining up with TRBD2. Per the germline V gene, CDR1 is SGHAT and CDR2 is FQNNGV. V lost 1 base, J lost 0 bases, and 8 bases stayed unmatched. CDR3 length: 17 residues. The CDR3 DNA reads as TGTGCCAGCAGCTTAGTTGGGGGCAGCGGGAGCTCCTACGAGCAGTACTTC. It translates to CASSLVGGSGSSYEQYF.

The chain links TRBV2 to TRBJ1-5, with D uncertain. This CDR3 spans 15 amino acids. V was clipped by 4 bases and J by 0 bases, with 10 bases between them. Per germline, CDR1 SNHLY and CDR2 FYNNEI. CDR3 in amino acids: CASSAELISNQPQHF. CDR3 nucleotides: TGTGCCAGCAGTGCTGAACTTATTAGCAATCAGCCCCAGCATTTT.

The V call is TRBV10-1, the J call TRBJ2-3, with 7 nucleotides matching TRBD2. This CDR3 has 13 residues. Germline assignment: CDR1 WNHNN and CDR2 SYGVQD (reference sequence). Trimming at V came to 6 bases and at J to 9 bases, leaving 9 bases not matched to a gene. This CDR3 is CASSGELARTQYF. In nucleotides, the CDR3 is TGCGCCAGCAGCGGAGAACTAGCGCGAACGCAGTATTTT.

V is TRBV30 and J is TRBJ2-7, with D possibly called TRBD1 or TRBD2 (5 bases each). V was clipped by 2 bases and J by 3 bases, with 11 bases between them. This CDR3 is built from 13 residues. CDR1 GTSNPN and CDR2 SVGIG come from the germline V gene (reference sequence). For the CDR3, the DNA is TGTGCCTGGAGTATGGGGGAGAGCTACGAGCAGTACTTC. Translation: CAWSMGESYEQYF.

V usage is TRBV7-2 and J usage is TRBJ1-3; D gene ambiguous. V was clipped by 5 bases and J by 6 bases, with 8 bases between them. The CDR3 is 12 amino acids. The V gene's germline CDR1 is SGHTA and CDR2 FQGNSA. CDR3 protein: CASSHQENTIYF. The CDR3 region has the DNA TGTGCCAGCAGCCATCAGGAAAACACCATATATTTT.

The chain carries TRBV27 and TRBJ1-1; maybe TRBD1 (5 bases). Germline assignment: CDR1 MNHEY and CDR2 SMNVEV (reference sequence). The CDR3 length is 18 residues. V lost 7 bases and J 3 bases, leaving 27 bases between the germline ends. Written as DNA, the CDR3 is TGTGCCAGCACCACCATCCGGGACGGGGAAGTTAGGGACACTGAAGCTTTCTTT. Protein product: CASTTIRDGEVRDTEAFF.

The J gene is TRBJ1-5, the V gene TRBV30; D is perhaps TRBD1 (6 bases). V dropped 4 bases and J dropped 2 bases, with 18 bases sitting between them. Germline values: CDR1 GTSNPN, CDR2 SVGIG (reference sequence). The CDR3 extends over 16 amino acids. The CDR3 nucleotides read TGTGCCTGGACCGGGGGGCCCCACAGGGGCAATCAGCCCCAGCATTTT. It codes for CAWTGGPHRGNQPQHF.

J is TRBJ1-4 and V is TRBV30; TRBD1 might be the D (5 bases). The CDR3 consists of 13 residues. The V and J ends lost 6 bases and 3 bases respectively, with 11 bases between them. CDR1 is GTSNPN, CDR2 SVGIG, per germline (reference sequence). CDR3 amino acids: CACIQGANEKLFF. DNA of the CDR3: TGTGCCTGTATTCAGGGAGCTAATGAAAAACTGTTTTTT.

This chain links TRBV5-1 with TRBJ2-2; D might be TRBD1 (5 bases). V was cut by 6 bases and J by 2 bases, with 14 bases left in between. This CDR3 has 15 residues. Germline V gene data show CDR1 as SGHRS and CDR2 as YFSETQ. As DNA, the CDR3 is TGCGCCAGCACCCCGGACACGTTCAACACCGGGGAGCTGTTTTTT. Protein sequence: CASTPDTFNTGELFF. Drawing the rest from reference TRBV5-1 and TRBJ2-2, the complete variable domain is KAGVTQTPRYLIKTRGQQVTLSCSPISGHRSVSWYQQTPGQGLQFLFEYFSETQRNKGNFPGRFSGRQFSNSRSEMNVSTLELGDSALYLCASTPDTFNTGELFFGEGSRLTVL.

The chain has TRBV27 and TRBJ2-7; D not certain. Trimming took off 5 bases at V and 3 bases at J, with 5 bases between the two ends. Germline V gives CDR1 MNHEY, CDR2 SMNVEV (reference sequence). The CDR3 has 11 residues. Here the CDR3 DNA reads TGTGCCAGCAGTACGCACTACGAGCAGTACTTC. It is translated as CASSTHYEQYF.

The V and J genes are TRBV3-1 (or the pseudogene TRBV3-2) and TRBJ1-3, with D unclear. The CDR3 extends over 14 amino acids. CDR1 and CDR2 (germline): LGHDT, YNNKEL (reference sequence). Trimming cost V 4 bases and J 4 bases, with 11 bases left between them. The CDR3 is CASSRVTLGNTIYF. Here the CDR3 DNA reads TGTGCCAGCAGCCGGGTCACTTTAGGAAACACCATATATTTT.